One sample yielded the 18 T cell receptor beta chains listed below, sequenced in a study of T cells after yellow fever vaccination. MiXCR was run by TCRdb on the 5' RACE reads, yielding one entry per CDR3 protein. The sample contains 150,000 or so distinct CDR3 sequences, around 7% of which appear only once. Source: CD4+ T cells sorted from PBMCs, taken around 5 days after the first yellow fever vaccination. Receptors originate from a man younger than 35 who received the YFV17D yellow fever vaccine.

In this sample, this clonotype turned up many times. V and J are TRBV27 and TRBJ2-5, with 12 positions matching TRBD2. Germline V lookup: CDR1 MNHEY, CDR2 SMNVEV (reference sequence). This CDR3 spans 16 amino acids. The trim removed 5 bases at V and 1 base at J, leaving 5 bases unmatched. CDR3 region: CASSAGLAGFQETQYF. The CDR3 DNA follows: TGTGCCAGCAGTGCGGGACTAGCGGGTTTCCAAGAGACCCAGTACTTC.

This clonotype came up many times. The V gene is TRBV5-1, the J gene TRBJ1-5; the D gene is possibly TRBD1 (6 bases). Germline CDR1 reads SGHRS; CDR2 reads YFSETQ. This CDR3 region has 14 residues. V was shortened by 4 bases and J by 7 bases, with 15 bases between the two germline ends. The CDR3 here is CASSTTGSGQPQHF. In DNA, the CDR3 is TGCGCCAGCAGCACAACAGGGAGTGGGCAGCCCCAGCATTTT.

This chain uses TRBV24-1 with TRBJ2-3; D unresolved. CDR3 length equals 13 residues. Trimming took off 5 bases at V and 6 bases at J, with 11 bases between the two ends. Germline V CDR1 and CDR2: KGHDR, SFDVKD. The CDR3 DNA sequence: TGTGCCACCAGTGCCGCTATCAGGGATACGCAGTATTTT. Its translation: CATSAAIRDTQYF.

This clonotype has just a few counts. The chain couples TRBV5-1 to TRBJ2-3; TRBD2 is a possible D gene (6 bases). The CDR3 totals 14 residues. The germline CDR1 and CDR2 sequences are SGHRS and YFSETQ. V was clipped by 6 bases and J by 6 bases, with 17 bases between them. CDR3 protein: CASKSGVGDDTQYF. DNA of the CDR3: TGCGCCAGCAAATCGGGGGTAGGAGATGATACGCAGTATTTT.

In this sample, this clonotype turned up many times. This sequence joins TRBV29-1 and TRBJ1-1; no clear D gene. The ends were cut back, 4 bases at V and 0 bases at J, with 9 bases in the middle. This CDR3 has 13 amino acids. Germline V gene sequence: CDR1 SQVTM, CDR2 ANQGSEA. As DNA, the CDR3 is TGCAGCGTTGGACTTCTCATGAACACTGAAGCTTTCTTT. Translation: CSVGLLMNTEAFF.

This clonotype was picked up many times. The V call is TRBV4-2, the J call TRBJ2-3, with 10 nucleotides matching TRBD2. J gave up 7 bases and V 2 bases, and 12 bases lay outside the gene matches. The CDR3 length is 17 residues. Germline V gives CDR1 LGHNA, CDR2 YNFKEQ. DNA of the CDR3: TGTGCCAGCAGCCAATCCCGGTCCAGCGGGGGGGCAAATACGCAGTATTTT. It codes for CASSQSRSSGGANTQYF.

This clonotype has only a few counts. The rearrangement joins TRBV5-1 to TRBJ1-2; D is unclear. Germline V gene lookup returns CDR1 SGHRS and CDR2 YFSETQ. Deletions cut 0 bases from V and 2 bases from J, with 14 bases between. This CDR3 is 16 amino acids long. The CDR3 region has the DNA TGCGCCAGCAGCTTGGCCGAGGACGTCCTGAACTATGGCTACACCTTC. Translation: CASSLAEDVLNYGYTF. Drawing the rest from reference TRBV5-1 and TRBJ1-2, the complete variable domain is KAGVTQTPRYLIKTRGQQVTLSCSPISGHRSVSWYQQTPGQGLQFLFEYFSETQRNKGNFPGRFSGRQFSNSRSEMNVSTLELGDSALYLCASSLAEDVLNYGYTFGSGTRLTVV.

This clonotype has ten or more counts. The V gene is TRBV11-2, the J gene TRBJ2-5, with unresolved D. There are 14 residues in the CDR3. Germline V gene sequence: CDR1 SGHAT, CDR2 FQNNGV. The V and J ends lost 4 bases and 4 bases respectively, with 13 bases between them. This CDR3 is CASSSNGVGETQYF. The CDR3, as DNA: TGTGCCAGCAGCTCCAATGGGGTCGGAGAGACCCAGTACTTC.

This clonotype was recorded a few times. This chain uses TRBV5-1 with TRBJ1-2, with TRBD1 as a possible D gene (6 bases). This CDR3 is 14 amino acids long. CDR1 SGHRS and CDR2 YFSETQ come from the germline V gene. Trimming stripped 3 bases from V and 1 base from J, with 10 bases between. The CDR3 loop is CASSSRDINYGYTF. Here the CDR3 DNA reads TGCGCCAGCAGCTCCCGGGACATTAACTATGGCTACACCTTC. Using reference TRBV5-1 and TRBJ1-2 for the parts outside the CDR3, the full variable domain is KAGVTQTPRYLIKTRGQQVTLSCSPISGHRSVSWYQQTPGQGLQFLFEYFSETQRNKGNFPGRFSGRQFSNSRSEMNVSTLELGDSALYLCASSSRDINYGYTFGSGTRLTVV.

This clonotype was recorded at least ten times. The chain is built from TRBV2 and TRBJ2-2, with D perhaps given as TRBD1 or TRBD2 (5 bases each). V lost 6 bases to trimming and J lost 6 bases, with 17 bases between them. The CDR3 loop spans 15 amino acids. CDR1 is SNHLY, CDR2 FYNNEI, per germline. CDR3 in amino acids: CASSLLGALPGELFF. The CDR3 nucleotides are TGTGCCAGCAGCTTGCTCGGGGCCCTGCCCGGGGAGCTGTTTTTT. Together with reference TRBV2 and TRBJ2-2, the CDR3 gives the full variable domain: EPEVTQTPSHQVTQMGQEVILRCVPISNHLYFYWYRQILGQKVEFLVSFYNNEISEKSEIFDDQFSVERPDGSNFTLKIRSTKLEDSAMYFCASSLLGALPGELFFGEGSRLTVL.

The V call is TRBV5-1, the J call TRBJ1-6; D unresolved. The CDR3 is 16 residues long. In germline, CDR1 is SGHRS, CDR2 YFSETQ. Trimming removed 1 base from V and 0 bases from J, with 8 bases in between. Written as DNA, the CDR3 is TGCGCCAGCAGCTTGTATGGCAGCTCCTATAATTCACCCCTCCACTTT. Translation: CASSLYGSSYNSPLHF.

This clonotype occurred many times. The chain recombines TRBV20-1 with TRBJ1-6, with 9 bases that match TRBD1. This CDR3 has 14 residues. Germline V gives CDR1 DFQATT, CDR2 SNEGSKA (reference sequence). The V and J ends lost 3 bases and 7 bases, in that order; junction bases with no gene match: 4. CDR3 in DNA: TGCAGTGCTAGGACAGGGGGAAACAATTCACCCCTCCACTTT. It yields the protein CSARTGGNNSPLHF.

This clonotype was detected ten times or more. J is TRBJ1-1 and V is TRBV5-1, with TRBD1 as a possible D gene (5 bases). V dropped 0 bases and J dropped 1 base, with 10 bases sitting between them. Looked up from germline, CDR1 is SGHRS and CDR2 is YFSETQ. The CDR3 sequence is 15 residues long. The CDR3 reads CASSLGGAPNTEAFF. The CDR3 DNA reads TGCGCCAGCAGCTTGGGAGGGGCACCGAACACTGAAGCTTTCTTT.

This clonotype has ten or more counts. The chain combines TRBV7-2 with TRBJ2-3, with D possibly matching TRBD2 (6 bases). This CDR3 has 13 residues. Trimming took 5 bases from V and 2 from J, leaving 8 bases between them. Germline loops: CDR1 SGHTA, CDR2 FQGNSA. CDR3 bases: TGTGCCAGCAGCCGCGGGGCCACAGATACGCAGTATTTT. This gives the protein CASSRGATDTQYF.

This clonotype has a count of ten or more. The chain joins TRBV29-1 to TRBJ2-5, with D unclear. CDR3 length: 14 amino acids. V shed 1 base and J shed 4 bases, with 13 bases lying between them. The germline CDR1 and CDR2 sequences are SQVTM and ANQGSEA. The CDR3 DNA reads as TGCAGCGTTGAAGTTGGAAAAGTGGTAGAGACCCAGTACTTC. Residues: CSVEVGKVVETQYF. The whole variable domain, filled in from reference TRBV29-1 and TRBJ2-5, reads SAVISQKPSRDICQRGTSLTIQCQVDSQVTMMFWYRQQPGQSLTLIATANQGSEATYESGFVIDKFPISRPNLTFSTLTVSNMSPEDSSIYLCSVEVGKVVETQYFGPGTRLLVL.

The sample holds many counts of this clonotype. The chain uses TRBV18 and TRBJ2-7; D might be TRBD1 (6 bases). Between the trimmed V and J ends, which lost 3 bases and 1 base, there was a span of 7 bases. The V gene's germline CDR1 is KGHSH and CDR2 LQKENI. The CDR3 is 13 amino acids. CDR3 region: CASSPQGSYEQYV. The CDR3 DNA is TGTGCCAGCTCACCCCAGGGGTCCTACGAGCAGTACGTC.

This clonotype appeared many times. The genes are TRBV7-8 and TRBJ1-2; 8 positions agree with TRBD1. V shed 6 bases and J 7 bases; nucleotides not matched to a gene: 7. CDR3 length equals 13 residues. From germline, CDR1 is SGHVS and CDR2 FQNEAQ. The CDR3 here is CASRARGLGGYTF. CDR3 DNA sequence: TGTGCCAGCAGGGCCAGGGGGCTGGGTGGCTACACCTTC.

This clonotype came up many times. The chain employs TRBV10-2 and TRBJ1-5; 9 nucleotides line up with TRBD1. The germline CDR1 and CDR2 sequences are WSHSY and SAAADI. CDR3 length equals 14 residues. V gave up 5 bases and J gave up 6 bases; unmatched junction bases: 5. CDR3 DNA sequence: TGCGCCAGCAGTCCCGGGACAGGGATTCAGCCCCAGCATTTT. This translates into CASSPGTGIQPQHF.